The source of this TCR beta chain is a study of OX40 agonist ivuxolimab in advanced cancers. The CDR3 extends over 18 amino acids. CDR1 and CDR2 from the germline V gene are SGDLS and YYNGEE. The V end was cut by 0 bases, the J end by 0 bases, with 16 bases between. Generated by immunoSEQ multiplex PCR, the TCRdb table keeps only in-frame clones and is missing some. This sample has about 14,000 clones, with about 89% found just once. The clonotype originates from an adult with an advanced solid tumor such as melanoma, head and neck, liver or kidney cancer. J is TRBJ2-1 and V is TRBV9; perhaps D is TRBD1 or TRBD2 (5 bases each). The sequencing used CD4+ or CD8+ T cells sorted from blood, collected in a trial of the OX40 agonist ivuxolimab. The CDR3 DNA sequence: TGTGCCAGCAGCGTAGACAGGACTCGTCGGAGCTCCTACAATGAGCAGTTCTTC. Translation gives CASSVDRTRRSSYNEQFF.